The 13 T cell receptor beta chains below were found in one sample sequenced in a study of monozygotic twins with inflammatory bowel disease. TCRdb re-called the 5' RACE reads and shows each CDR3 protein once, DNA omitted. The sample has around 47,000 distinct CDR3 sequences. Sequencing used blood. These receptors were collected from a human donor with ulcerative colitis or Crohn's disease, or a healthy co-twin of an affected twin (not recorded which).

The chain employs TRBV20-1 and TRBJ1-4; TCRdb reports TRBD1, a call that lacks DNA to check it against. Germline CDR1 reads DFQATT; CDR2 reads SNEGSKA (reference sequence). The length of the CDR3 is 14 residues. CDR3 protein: CSATSAGIREKLFF.

CDR3 region: CASSPRTGGPYEQYF. The chain has TRBV12-3 or TRBV12-4 and TRBJ2-7; with no DNA, the TCRdb D assignment of TRBD1 cannot be verified. The CDR3 contains 15 residues.

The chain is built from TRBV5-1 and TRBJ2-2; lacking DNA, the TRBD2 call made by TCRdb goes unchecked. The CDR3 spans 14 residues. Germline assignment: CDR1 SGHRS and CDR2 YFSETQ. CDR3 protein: CASSRELGTGELFF.

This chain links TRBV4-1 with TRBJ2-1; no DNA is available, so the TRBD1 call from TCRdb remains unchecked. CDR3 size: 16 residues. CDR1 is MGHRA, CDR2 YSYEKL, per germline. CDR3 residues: CASSHVPGQAEYEQFF.

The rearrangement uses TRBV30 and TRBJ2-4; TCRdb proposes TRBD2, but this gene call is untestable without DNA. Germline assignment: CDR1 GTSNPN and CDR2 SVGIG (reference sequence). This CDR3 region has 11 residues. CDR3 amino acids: CAWSVSGLVYF. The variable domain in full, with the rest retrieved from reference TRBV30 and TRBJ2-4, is SQTIHQWPATLVQPVGSPLSLECTVEGTSNPNLYWYRQAAGRGLQLLFYSVGIGQISSEVPQNLSASRPQDRQFILSSKKLLLSDSGFYLCAWSVSGLVYFGAGTRLSVL.

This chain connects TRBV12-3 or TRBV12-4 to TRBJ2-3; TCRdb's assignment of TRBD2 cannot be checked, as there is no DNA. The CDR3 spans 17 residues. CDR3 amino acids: CASSEKRGGLSTDTQYF.

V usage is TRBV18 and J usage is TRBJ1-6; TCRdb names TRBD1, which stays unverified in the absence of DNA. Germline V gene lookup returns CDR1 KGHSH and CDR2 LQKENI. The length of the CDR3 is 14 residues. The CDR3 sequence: CASSPGQNNSPLHF.

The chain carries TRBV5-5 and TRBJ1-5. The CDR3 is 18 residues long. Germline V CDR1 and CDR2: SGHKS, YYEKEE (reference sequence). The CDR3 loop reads CASSTGPGVSYSNQPQHF.

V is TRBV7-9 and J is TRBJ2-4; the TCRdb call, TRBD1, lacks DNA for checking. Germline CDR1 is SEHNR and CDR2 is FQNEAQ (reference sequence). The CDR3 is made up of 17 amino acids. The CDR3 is CASSLVGGLQDKNIQYF.

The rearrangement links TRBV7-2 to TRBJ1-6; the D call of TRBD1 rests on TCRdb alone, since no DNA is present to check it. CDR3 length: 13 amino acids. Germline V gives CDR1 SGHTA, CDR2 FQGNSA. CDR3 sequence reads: CASRDRVNSPLHF. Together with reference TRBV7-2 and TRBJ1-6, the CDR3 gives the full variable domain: GAGVSQSPSNKVTEKGKDVELRCDPISGHTALYWYRQSLGQGLEFLIYFQGNSAPDKSGLPSDRFSAERTGGSVSTLTIQRTQQEDSAVYLCASRDRVNSPLHFGNGTRLTVT.

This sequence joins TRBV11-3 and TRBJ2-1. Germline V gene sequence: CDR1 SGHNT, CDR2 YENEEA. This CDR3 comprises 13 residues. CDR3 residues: CASSLELEDEQFF. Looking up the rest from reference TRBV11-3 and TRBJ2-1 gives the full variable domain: EAGVVQSPRYKIIEKKQPVAFWCNPISGHNTLYWYLQNLGQGPELLIRYENEEAVDDSQLPKDRFSAERLKGVDSTLKIQPAELGDSAVYLCASSLELEDEQFFGPGTRLTVL.

The CDR3 region is CASTPNPGLTEAFF. The chain links TRBV6-4 to TRBJ1-1; TCRdb's assignment of TRBD1 cannot be checked, as there is no DNA. The germline CDR1 and CDR2 sequences are MRHNA and SNTAGT. CDR3 size: 14 residues.

CDR3 amino acids: CASSVDLPAGSYNEQFF. The chain has TRBV9 and TRBJ2-1; checking the TCRdb D call of TRBD2 is not possible without DNA. The CDR3 length is 17 residues. Germline V gene lookup returns CDR1 SGDLS and CDR2 YYNGEE.